These 21 T cell receptor beta chains originate from one sample sequenced in a study of OX40 agonist ivuxolimab in advanced cancers. Some clones are missing from TCRdb's copy, which holds only in-frame ones; the method was immunoSEQ multiplex PCR. The data contain around 20,000 clones, approximately 86% of them singletons. The sample here was CD4+ or CD8+ T cells sorted from blood, taken in a trial of the OX40 agonist ivuxolimab. These receptors were obtained from an adult with an advanced solid tumor such as melanoma, head and neck, liver or kidney cancer.

The chain carries TRBV5-6 and TRBJ2-3; possible D gene TRBD1, 6 bases. This CDR3 comprises 17 residues. The germline gives CDR1 SGHDT, CDR2 YYEEEE. Trimming removed 5 bases from V and 5 bases from J, with 24 bases in between. The CDR3 is CASRLWGQGLSKDTQYF. In nucleotides, the CDR3 is TGTGCCAGCAGACTCTGGGGGCAGGGTCTTTCTAAAGATACGCAGTATTTT.

This chain connects TRBV7-3 to TRBJ1-1; D remains ambiguous. V lost 5 bases, J lost 6 bases, and 13 bases lay in between. This CDR3 has 13 amino acids. CDR1 and CDR2 (germline): SGHTA, FQGTGA. The CDR3 region is CASSQHTGSEAFF. The DNA of the CDR3 is TGTGCCAGCAGCCAACATACCGGTTCTGAAGCTTTCTTT. The whole variable domain, remainder taken from reference TRBV7-3 and TRBJ1-1, is GAGVSQTPSNKVTEKGKYVELRCDPISGHTALYWYRQSLGQGPEFLIYFQGTGAADDSGLPNDRFFAVRPEGSVSTLKIQRTERGDSAVYLCASSQHTGSEAFFGQGTRLTVV.

This clone came up a few times. The CDR3 coding sequence is TGTGCCAGCAGCAGTCTAGCGGAGCGCCAAGAGACCCAGTACTTC. Translated, it gives CASSSLAERQETQYF. The rearrangement links TRBV7-3 to TRBJ2-5; TRBD2 matches 7 bases. The germline V gene has CDR1 SGHTA and CDR2 FQGTGA. This CDR3 contains 15 residues. The V gene end was trimmed by 5 bases and the J gene end by 1 base; junction bases not matched to a gene: 7.

CDR3 sequence: CASSLVGRGKGYTF. CDR3 in DNA: TGTGCCAGCAGCTTGGTTGGCAGGGGAAAAGGCTACACCTTC. V gene TRBV7-2 combines with J gene TRBJ1-2, with D possibly matching TRBD1 (6 bases). The CDR3 runs to 14 residues. The V end lost 3 bases, the J end lost 8 bases, and 16 bases lay between the germline ends. The germline CDR1 and CDR2 sequences are SGHTA and FQGNSA. Full variable domain (outside the CDR3, taken from reference TRBV7-2 and TRBJ1-2): GAGVSQSPSNKVTEKGKDVELRCDPISGHTALYWYRQSLGQGLEFLIYFQGNSAPDKSGLPSDRFSAERTGGSVSTLTIQRTQQEDSAVYLCASSLVGRGKGYTFGSGTRLTVV.

The genes are TRBV20-1 and TRBJ1-1, with D unresolved. V was pared by 3 bases and J by 7 bases, with 0 bases between. This CDR3 comprises 8 residues. CDR1 DFQATT and CDR2 SNEGSKA come from the germline V gene (reference sequence). CDR3 coding DNA: TGCAGTGCTAGTGAAGCTTTCTTT. This codes for CSASEAFF.

The chain is built from TRBV28 and TRBJ2-7; D is possibly TRBD1 (6 bases). CDR3 length equals 12 residues. From germline, CDR1 is MDHEN and CDR2 SYDVKM. V was shortened by 5 bases and J by 5 bases, with 10 bases between the two germline ends. The CDR3 spells CASSLSGDEQYF. The DNA of the CDR3 is TGTGCCAGCAGTCTTTCAGGGGACGAGCAGTACTTC.

The V call is TRBV28, the J call TRBJ1-5; the match to TRBD1 covers 10 bases. The CDR3 consists of 14 residues. From germline, CDR1 is MDHEN and CDR2 SYDVKM. Trimming removed 11 bases from V and 1 base from J; junction bases left unmatched: 5. The DNA of the CDR3 is TGTGCCGGGGGGACAGGGGCCAGCAATCAGCCCCAGCATTTT. As protein: CAGGTGASNQPQHF.

This chain uses TRBV7-9 with TRBJ2-1, with TRBD2 matching over 10 bases. J lost 7 bases, V lost 2 bases, and 8 bases had no gene match. Germline V CDR1 and CDR2: SEHNR, FQNEAQ (reference sequence). This CDR3 region has 16 residues. CDR3 residues: CASSLTGLARINEQFF. CDR3 in DNA: TGTGCCAGCAGCTTAACGGGACTAGCGCGGATTAATGAGCAGTTCTTC.

CDR3 DNA: TGTGCCAGCAATTTCCCGCTAGCGGGGGATTACAATGAGCAGTTCTTC. Amino acids: CASNFPLAGDYNEQFF. V gene TRBV13 combines with J gene TRBJ2-1, with 10 bases matching TRBD2. Germline CDR1 PRHDT, CDR2 FYEKMQ (reference sequence). V was pared by 7 bases and J by 4 bases, with 10 bases of the junction left unmatched. The CDR3 covers 16 residues.

The chain links TRBV4-3 to TRBJ2-1; tentative D call: TRBD2 (5 bases). V was trimmed by 0 bases and J by 6 bases, leaving 9 bases between them. CDR1 and CDR2 (germline): LGHNA, YSLEER. CDR3 length: 14 residues. Here the CDR3 DNA reads TGCGCCAGCAGCCAAGATGAGGGTGGCAATGAGCAGTTCTTC. It translates to CASSQDEGGNEQFF.

Relative to its sample, this clone is medium-sized. The chain has TRBV15 and TRBJ1-4; 7 nucleotides agree with TRBD1. The trim removed 4 bases at V and 5 bases at J, leaving 4 bases unmatched. Germline lookup yields CDR1 LNHNV and CDR2 YYDKDF (reference sequence). CDR3 length: 14 amino acids. CDR3 in DNA: TGTGCCACCAGCACCGGGACAGAAAATGAAAAACTGTTTTTT. It is translated as CATSTGTENEKLFF.

The gene calls are TRBV6-6 and TRBJ1-5; maybe TRBD1 (6 bases). From germline, CDR1 is MNHNY and CDR2 SVGAGI (reference sequence). The CDR3 has 14 residues. The ends were cut back, 8 bases at V and 7 bases at J, with 18 bases in the middle. CDR3 sequence reads: CASGLGGGGQPQHF. DNA of the CDR3: TGTGCCAGCGGACTGGGGGGGGGCGGCCAGCCCCAGCATTTT.

The gene calls are TRBV27 and TRBJ1-1; perhaps TRBD1 as D (6 bases). With 2 bases removed from V and 2 bases from J, the gap between germline ends came to 15 bases. CDR1 and CDR2 (germline): MNHEY, SMNVEV (reference sequence). The CDR3 consists of 16 residues. The CDR3 loop reads CASSLRSQGINTEAFF. In DNA form, the CDR3 reads TGTGCCAGCAGTTTACGGTCACAGGGAATCAACACTGAAGCTTTCTTT.

The rearrangement uses TRBV6-5 and TRBJ2-1; 10 bases fit TRBD2. With 0 bases clipped from V and 7 bases from J, the junction kept 3 bases outside the gene matches. The CDR3 spans 15 residues. CDR1 is MNHEY and CDR2 is SVGAGI in the germline V gene. The CDR3 region has the DNA TGTGCCAGCAGTTACTCAGCGGGAGGGTTAAATGAGCAGTTCTTC. It yields the protein CASSYSAGGLNEQFF.

The rearrangement uses TRBV20-1 and TRBJ2-1; D unclear. The V end was cut by 6 bases, the J end by 4 bases, with 7 bases between. The CDR3 loop spans 11 amino acids. Germline CDR1 is DFQATT and CDR2 is SNEGSKA (reference sequence). The chain's CDR3 is CSATLYNEQFF. Here the CDR3 DNA reads TGCAGTGCCACTTTATACAATGAGCAGTTCTTC.

V usage is TRBV29-1 and J usage is TRBJ2-5; D may be TRBD1 (5 bases). The CDR3 is made up of 13 amino acids. CDR1 and CDR2 from the germline V gene are SQVTM and ANQGSEA. Trimming cost V 2 bases and J 5 bases, with 12 bases left between them. The CDR3 sequence is CSVEQGASETQYF. The CDR3 coding sequence is TGCAGCGTTGAACAGGGCGCGTCGGAGACCCAGTACTTC. The whole variable domain, filled in from reference TRBV29-1 and TRBJ2-5, reads SAVISQKPSRDICQRGTSLTIQCQVDSQVTMMFWYRQQPGQSLTLIATANQGSEATYESGFVIDKFPISRPNLTFSTLTVSNMSPEDSSIYLCSVEQGASETQYFGPGTRLLVL.

The genes are TRBV10-3 and TRBJ2-1, with a possible D match to TRBD2 (5 bases). The V and J ends lost 4 bases and 8 bases respectively, with 6 bases between them. Germline CDR1 and CDR2: ENHRY and SYGVKD. The CDR3 is 11 residues long. Here the CDR3 DNA reads TGTGCCATCAGTGGAGGGTATGAGCAGTTCTTC. Its protein is CAISGGYEQFF.

This clone was recorded a few times. The rearrangement uses TRBV7-8 and TRBJ2-5; 14 nucleotides line up with TRBD2. The germline CDR1 and CDR2 sequences are SGHVS and FQNEAQ. V shed 2 bases and J 7 bases; nucleotides not matched to a gene: 12. The CDR3 has 18 amino acids. This CDR3 is CASSLNSGTSGSVGTQYF. Here the CDR3 DNA reads TGTGCCAGCAGCTTAAATTCCGGGACTAGCGGGAGTGTGGGGACCCAGTACTTC.

The chain recombines TRBV27 with TRBJ2-1; TRBD1 aligns across 7 bases. The V gene end was trimmed by 5 bases and the J gene end by 4 bases; junction bases not matched to a gene: 8. Germline V gene lookup returns CDR1 MNHEY and CDR2 SMNVEV (reference sequence). CDR3 size: 15 residues. The DNA for the CDR3 is TGTGCCAGCAGTATGCCGGGACAGACGTACAATGAGCAGTTCTTC. Translating it yields CASSMPGQTYNEQFF.

The chain is built from TRBV6-6 and TRBJ1-5; the D gene is possibly TRBD1 (6 bases). V was shortened by 6 bases and J by 4 bases, with 16 bases between the two germline ends. CDR3 length equals 15 residues. Per the germline V gene, CDR1 is MNHNY and CDR2 is SVGAGI (reference sequence). The CDR3 loop is CASRVGFTGNQPQHF. CDR3 DNA: TGTGCCAGCAGGGTCGGGTTTACAGGGAATCAGCCCCAGCATTTT.

The gene calls are TRBV7-9 and TRBJ2-1; a weak D match, TRBD2 (5 bases). Trimming took 5 bases from V and 2 from J, leaving 10 bases between them. CDR1 and CDR2 (germline): SEHNR, FQNEAQ (reference sequence). The CDR3 is made up of 14 amino acids. For the CDR3, the DNA is TGTGCCAGCAGCCTTTCGGGGACCTACAATGAGCAGTTCTTC. This translates into CASSLSGTYNEQFF.